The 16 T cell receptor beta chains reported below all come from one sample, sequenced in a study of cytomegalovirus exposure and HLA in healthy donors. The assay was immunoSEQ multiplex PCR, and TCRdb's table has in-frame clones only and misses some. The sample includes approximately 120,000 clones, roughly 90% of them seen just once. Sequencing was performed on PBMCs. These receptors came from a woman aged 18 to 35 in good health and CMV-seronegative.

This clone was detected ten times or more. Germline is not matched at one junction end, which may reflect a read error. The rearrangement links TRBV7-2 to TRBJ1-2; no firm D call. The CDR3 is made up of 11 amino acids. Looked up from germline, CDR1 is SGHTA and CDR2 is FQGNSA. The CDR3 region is CASSLGLRRDF. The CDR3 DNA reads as TGTGCCAGCAGCTTAGGCTTACGGCGGGACTTC.

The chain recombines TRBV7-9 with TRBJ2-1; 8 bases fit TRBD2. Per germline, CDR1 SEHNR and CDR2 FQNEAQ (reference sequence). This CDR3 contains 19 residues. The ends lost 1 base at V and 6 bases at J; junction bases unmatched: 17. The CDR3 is CASSLDLVAGGPPLNEQFF. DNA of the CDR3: TGTGCCAGCAGCTTAGATCTGGTGGCGGGAGGTCCCCCTCTCAATGAGCAGTTCTTC. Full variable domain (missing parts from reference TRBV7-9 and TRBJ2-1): DTGVSQNPRHKITKRGQNVTFRCDPISEHNRLYWYRQTLGQGPEFLTYFQNEAQLEKSRLLSDRFSAERPKGSFSTLEIQRTEQGDSAMYLCASSLDLVAGGPPLNEQFFGPGTRLTVL.

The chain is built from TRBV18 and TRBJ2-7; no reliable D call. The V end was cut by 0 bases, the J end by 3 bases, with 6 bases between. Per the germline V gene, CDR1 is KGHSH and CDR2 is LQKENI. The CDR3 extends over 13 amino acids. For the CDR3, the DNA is TGTGCCAGCTCACCACCCCTTCTCTACGAGCAGTACTTC. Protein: CASSPPLLYEQYF.

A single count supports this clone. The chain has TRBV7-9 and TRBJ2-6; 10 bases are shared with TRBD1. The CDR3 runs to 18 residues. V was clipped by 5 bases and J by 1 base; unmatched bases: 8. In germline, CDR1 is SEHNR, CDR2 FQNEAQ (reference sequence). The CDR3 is CASSPRGTGASGANVLTF. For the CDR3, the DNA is TGTGCCAGCAGCCCCCGTGGGACAGGGGCTTCTGGGGCCAACGTCCTGACTTTC.

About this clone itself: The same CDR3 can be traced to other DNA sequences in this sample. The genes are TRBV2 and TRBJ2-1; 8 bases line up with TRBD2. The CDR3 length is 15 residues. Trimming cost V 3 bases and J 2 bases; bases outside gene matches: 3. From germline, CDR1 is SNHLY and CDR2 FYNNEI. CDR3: CASSDLAGPYNEQFF. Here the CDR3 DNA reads TGTGCCAGCAGTGATTTAGCGGGGCCCTACAATGAGCAGTTCTTC.

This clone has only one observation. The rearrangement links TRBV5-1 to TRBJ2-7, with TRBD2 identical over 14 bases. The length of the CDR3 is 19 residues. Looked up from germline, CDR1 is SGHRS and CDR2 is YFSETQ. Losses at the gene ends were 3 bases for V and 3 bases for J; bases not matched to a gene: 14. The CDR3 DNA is TGCGCCAGCAGCTCAATCCCGGGACTAGCGGGAGTGGTCCACTACGAGCAGTACTTC. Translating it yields CASSSIPGLAGVVHYEQYF.

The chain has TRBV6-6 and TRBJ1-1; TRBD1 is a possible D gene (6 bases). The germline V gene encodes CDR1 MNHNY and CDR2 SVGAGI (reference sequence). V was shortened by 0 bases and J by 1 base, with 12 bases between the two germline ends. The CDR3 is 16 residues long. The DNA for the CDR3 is TGTGCCAGCAGTTACTCGTCCGGACAGAAGAACACTGAAGCTTTCTTT. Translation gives CASSYSSGQKNTEAFF.

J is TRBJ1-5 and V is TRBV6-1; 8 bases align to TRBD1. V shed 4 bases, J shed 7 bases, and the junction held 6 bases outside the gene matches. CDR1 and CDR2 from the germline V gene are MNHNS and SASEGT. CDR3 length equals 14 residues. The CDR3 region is CASSAQGAWQPQHF. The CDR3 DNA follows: TGTGCCAGCAGTGCGCAGGGGGCATGGCAGCCCCAGCATTTT.

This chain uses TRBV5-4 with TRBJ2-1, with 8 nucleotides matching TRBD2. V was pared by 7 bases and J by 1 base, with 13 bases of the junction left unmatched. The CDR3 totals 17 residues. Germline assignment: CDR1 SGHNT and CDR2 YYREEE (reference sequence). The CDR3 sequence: CASGSVRGGGSYNEQFF. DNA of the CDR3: TGTGCCAGCGGTTCGGTCCGGGGGGGCGGATCCTACAATGAGCAGTTCTTC.

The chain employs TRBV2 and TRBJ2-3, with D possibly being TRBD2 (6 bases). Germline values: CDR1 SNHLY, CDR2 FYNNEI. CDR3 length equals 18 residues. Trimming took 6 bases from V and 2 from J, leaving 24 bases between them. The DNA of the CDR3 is TGTGCCAGCAGGGGGATAGTCGTAACGGGGGACCTCACAGATACGCAGTATTTT. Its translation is CASRGIVVTGDLTDTQYF.

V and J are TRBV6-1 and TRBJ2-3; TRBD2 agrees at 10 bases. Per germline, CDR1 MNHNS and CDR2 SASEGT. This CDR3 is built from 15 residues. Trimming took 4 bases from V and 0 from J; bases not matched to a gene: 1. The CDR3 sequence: CASSVTSGSTDTQYF. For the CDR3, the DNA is TGTGCCAGCAGTGTGACTAGCGGGAGCACAGATACGCAGTATTTT.

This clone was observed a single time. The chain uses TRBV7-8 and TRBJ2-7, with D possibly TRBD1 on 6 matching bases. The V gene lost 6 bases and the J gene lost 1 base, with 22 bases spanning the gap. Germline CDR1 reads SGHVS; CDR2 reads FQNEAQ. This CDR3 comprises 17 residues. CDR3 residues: CASRRHGAGASSYEQYF. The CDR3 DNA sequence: TGTGCCAGCAGAAGGCACGGAGCAGGGGCTAGTTCCTACGAGCAGTACTTC.

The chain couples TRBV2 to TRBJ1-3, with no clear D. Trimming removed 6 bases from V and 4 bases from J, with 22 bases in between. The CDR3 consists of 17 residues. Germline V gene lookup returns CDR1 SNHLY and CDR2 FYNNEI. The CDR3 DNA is TGTGCCAGCAGCAGACCGACCGGCCGGTCGGGAGGAAACACCATATATTTT. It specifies CASSRPTGRSGGNTIYF.

The DNA for the CDR3 is TGCGCCAGCAGCGCCGGGACTGGGGACACCGGGGAGCTGTTTTTT. This gives the protein CASSAGTGDTGELFF. The V and J genes are TRBV5-1 and TRBJ2-2, with a weak D call TRBD2 (6 bases). V lost 4 bases and J 3 bases, leaving 13 bases between the germline ends. Germline CDR1 SGHRS, CDR2 YFSETQ. This CDR3 region has 15 residues.

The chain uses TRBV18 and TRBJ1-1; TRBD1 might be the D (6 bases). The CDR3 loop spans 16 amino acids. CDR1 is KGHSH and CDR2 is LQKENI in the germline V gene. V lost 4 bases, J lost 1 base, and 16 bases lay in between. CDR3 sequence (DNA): TGTGCCAGCTCACTAACCGGGCAGGGGCCGAACACTGAAGCTTTCTTT. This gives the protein CASSLTGQGPNTEAFF. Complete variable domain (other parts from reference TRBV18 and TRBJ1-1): NAGVMQNPRHLVRRRGQEARLRCSPMKGHSHVYWYRQLPEEGLKFMVYLQKENIIDESGMPKERFSAEFPKEGPSILRIQQVVRGDSAAYFCASSLTGQGPNTEAFFGQGTRLTVV.

Written as DNA, the CDR3 is TGTGCCAGCAGTACGAGGTCAAAACTCCATGGCTACACCTTC. Translation: CASSTRSKLHGYTF. The chain recombines TRBV28 with TRBJ1-2; D remains ambiguous. The germline CDR1 and CDR2 sequences are MDHEN and SYDVKM. V lost 5 bases to trimming and J lost 6 bases, with 16 bases between them. This CDR3 has 14 residues.